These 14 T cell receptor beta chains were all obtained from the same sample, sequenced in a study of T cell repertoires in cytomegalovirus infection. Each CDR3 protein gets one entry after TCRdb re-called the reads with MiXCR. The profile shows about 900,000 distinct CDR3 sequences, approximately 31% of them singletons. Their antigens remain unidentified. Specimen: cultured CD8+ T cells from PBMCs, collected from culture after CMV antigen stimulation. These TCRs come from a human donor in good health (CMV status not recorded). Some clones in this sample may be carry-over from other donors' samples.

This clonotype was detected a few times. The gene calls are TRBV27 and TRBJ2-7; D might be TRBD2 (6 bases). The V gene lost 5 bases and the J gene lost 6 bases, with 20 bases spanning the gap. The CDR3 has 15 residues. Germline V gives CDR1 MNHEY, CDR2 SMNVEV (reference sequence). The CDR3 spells CASSPSPGGVREQYF. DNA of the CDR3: TGTGCCAGCAGTCCCTCCCCCGGGGGAGTTCGCGAGCAGTACTTC.

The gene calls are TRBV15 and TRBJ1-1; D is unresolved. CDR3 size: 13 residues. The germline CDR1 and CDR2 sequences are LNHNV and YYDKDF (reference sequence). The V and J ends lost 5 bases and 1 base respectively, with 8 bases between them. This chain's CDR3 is CATSGSRNTEAFF. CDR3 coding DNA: TGTGCCACCAGCGGATCAAGGAACACTGAAGCTTTCTTT.

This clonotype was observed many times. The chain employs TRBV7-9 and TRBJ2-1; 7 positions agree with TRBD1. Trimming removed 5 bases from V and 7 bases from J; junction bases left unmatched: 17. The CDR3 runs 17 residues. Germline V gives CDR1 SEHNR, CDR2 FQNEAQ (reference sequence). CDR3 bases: TGTGCCAGCAGCGCCCCCGAGGGACAGCTTAAATGGAATGAGCAGTTCTTC. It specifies CASSAPEGQLKWNEQFF.

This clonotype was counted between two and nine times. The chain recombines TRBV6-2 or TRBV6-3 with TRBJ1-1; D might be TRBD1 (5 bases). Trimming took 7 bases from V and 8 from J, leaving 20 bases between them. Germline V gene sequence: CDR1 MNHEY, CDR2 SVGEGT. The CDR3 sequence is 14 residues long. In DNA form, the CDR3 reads TGTGCCAGCAACCCCGTGGGGGGGAGATCGGAAGCTTTCTTT. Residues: CASNPVGGRSEAFF.

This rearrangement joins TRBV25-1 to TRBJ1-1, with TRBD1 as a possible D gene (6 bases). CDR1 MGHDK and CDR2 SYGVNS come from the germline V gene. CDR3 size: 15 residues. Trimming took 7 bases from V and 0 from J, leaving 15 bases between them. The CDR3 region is CASTHLRGLNTEAFF. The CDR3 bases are TGTGCCAGCACCCACCTCAGGGGCTTGAACACTGAAGCTTTCTTT.

The CDR3 here is CASSPVGGGNTEAFF. The DNA of the CDR3 is TGTGCCAGCAGCCCTGTGGGGGGAGGAAACACTGAAGCTTTCTTT. This rearrangement joins TRBV27 to TRBJ1-1, with D possibly matching TRBD1 (5 bases). Germline V lookup: CDR1 MNHEY, CDR2 SMNVEV (reference sequence). Trimming removed 6 bases from V and 2 bases from J, with 16 bases in between. This CDR3 contains 15 residues.

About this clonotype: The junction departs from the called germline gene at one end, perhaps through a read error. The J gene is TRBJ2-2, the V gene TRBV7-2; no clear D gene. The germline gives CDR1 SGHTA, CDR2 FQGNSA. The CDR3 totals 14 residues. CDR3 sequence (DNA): TGTGCCAGCAGCTTAGTGCCGGGCACCCGGGAGCTGTTTTTT. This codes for CASSLVPGTRELFF.

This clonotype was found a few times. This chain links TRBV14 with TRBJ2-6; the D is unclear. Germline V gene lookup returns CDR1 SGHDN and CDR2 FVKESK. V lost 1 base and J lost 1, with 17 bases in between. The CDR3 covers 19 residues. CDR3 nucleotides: TGTGCCAGCAGCCAAGGAATAGGGTCGGGTGATTCTGGGGCCAACGTCCTGACTTTC. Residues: CASSQGIGSGDSGANVLTF.

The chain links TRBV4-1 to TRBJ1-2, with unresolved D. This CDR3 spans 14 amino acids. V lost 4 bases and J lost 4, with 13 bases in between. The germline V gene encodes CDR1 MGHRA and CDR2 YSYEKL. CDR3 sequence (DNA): TGCGCCAGCAGCCGGGTGGGCGAGGGCTATGGCTACACCTTC. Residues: CASSRVGEGYGYTF.

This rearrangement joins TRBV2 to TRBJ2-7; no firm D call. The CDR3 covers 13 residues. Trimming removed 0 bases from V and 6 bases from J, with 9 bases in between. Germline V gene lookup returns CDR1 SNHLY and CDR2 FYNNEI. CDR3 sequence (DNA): TGTGCCAGCAGTGAAGCGGTCCTCACCGAGCAGTACTTC. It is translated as CASSEAVLTEQYF.

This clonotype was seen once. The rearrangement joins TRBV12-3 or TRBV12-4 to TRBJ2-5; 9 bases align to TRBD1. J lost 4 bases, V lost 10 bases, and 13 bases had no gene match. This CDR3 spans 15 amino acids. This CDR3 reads CATLRDREGRETQYF. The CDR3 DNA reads TGTGCCACCCTCCGGGACAGGGAAGGCCGAGAGACCCAGTACTTC.

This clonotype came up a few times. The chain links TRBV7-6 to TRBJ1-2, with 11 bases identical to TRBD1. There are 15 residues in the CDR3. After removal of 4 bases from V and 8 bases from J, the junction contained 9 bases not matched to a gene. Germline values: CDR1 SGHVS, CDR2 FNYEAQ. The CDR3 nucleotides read TGTGCCAGCAGCTCTCCTGGACAGGGGGCTAGAGGCTACACCTTC. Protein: CASSSPGQGARGYTF.

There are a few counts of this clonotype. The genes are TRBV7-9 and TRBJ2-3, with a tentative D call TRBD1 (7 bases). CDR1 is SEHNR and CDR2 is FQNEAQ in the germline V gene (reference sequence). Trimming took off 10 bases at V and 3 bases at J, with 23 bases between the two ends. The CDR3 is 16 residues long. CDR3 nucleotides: TGTGCCACCCATGGAGGGCAGGGGGAAATAACAGATACGCAGTATTTT. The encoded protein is CATHGGQGEITDTQYF.

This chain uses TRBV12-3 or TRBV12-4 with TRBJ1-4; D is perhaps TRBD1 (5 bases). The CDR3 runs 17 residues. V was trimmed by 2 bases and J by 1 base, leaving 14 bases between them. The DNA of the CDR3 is TGTGCCAGCAGTTTATTCGGGGGTCTTTTAACTAATGAAAAACTGTTTTTT. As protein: CASSLFGGLLTNEKLFF.